Each of the 20 T cell receptor beta chains below was sequenced from the same sample in a study of identical twins. A single record per CDR3 protein comes from TCRdb applying MiXCR to the 5' RACE reads. The top ten hold under 10% of the sample, which has more than 350,000 distinct CDR3 sequences, approximately 8.8% seen once. Sequencing was carried out using naive T cells sorted from blood. These TCRs come from a woman aged 45-65 years in good health.

This clonotype was picked up many times. The chain recombines TRBV4-1 with TRBJ2-1; TRBD1 matches at 7 bases. The CDR3 consists of 12 residues. Trimming removed 2 bases from V and 8 bases from J; junction bases left unmatched: 0. Germline V gene data show CDR1 as MGHRA and CDR2 as YSYEKL. The CDR3 reads CASSQTGDEQFF. The CDR3, as DNA: TGCGCCAGCAGCCAAACAGGGGATGAGCAGTTCTTC.

This clonotype was counted between two and nine times. This rearrangement joins TRBV5-1 to TRBJ2-1; possible D gene TRBD2, 6 bases. Germline V lookup: CDR1 SGHRS, CDR2 YFSETQ. This CDR3 is built from 15 residues. The germline V and J ends were trimmed by 0 bases and 3 bases, with 10 bases remaining between them. The CDR3 sequence is CASSLEWGDYNEQFF. The DNA for the CDR3 is TGCGCCAGCAGCTTGGAGTGGGGGGACTACAATGAGCAGTTCTTC.

This clonotype has ten or more counts. The V and J genes are TRBV29-1 and TRBJ2-7, with 7 bases matching TRBD2. This CDR3 spans 11 amino acids. Trimming removed 6 bases from V and 5 bases from J; junction bases left unmatched: 4. The germline CDR1 and CDR2 sequences are SQVTM and ANQGSEA. The CDR3 is CSVLAHNEQYV. For the CDR3, the DNA is TGCAGCGTACTAGCGCACAACGAGCAGTACGTC.

The rearrangement uses TRBV6-6 and TRBJ2-4; D possibly corresponds to TRBD1 (5 bases). The CDR3 has 18 amino acids. Trimming cost V 6 bases and J 0 bases, with 21 bases left between them. Germline assignment: CDR1 MNHNY and CDR2 SVGAGI (reference sequence). CDR3 sequence (DNA): TGTGCCAGCAGAGACAGCCCGGACGGGTACTTAGCCAAAAACATTCAGTACTTC. This codes for CASRDSPDGYLAKNIQYF.

This clonotype was seen at least ten times. The gene calls are TRBV12-3 or TRBV12-4 and TRBJ2-1; D unresolved. V was trimmed by 4 bases and J by 4 bases, leaving 5 bases between them. There are 12 residues in the CDR3. For the CDR3, the DNA is TGTGCCAGCAGTTCCGGATACAATGAGCAGTTCTTC. Residues: CASSSGYNEQFF.

This clonotype has only a few counts. The V and J genes are TRBV5-1 and TRBJ1-1; D is undetermined. The V end lost 2 bases, the J end lost 0 bases, and 5 bases lay between the germline ends. Germline values: CDR1 SGHRS, CDR2 YFSETQ. CDR3 size: 13 residues. CDR3 residues: CASSFGMNTEAFF. The CDR3 coding sequence is TGCGCCAGCAGCTTCGGTATGAACACTGAAGCTTTCTTT.

The chain carries TRBV29-1 and TRBJ1-1; possible D gene TRBD1, 6 bases. Trimming took off 5 bases at V and 1 base at J, with 11 bases between the two ends. This CDR3 is built from 13 residues. Germline CDR1 is SQVTM and CDR2 is ANQGSEA. As DNA, the CDR3 is TGCAGCGTTCAGACAGGAAGGAACACTGAAGCTTTCTTT. Its protein is CSVQTGRNTEAFF.

This clonotype was seen a handful of times. DNA for the CDR3: TGTGCCAGCAGTCAAACAGGGGGCCCGGATCAGCCCCAGCATTTT. It codes for CASSQTGGPDQPQHF. This chain uses TRBV6-2 or TRBV6-3 with TRBJ1-5, with 9 bases fitting TRBD1. CDR1 is MNHEY and CDR2 is SVGEGT in the germline V gene. This CDR3 spans 15 amino acids. The V and J ends lost 5 bases and 5 bases, in that order; junction bases with no gene match: 7.

This clonotype has at least ten counts. This chain links TRBV2 with TRBJ2-3, with 10 bases identical to TRBD1. With V trimmed by 6 bases and J by 3 bases, 3 bases remained unmatched. The germline gives CDR1 SNHLY, CDR2 FYNNEI. The CDR3 consists of 14 residues. The CDR3 is CASRPGQGTDTQYF. The CDR3 bases are TGTGCCAGCAGGCCGGGACAGGGGACAGATACGCAGTATTTT.

The rearrangement joins TRBV20-1 to TRBJ2-2; D not certain. Germline values: CDR1 DFQATT, CDR2 SNEGSKA (reference sequence). CDR3 length: 15 residues. Trimming cost V 1 base and J 5 bases, with 14 bases left between them. CDR3 bases: TGCAGTGCTAGAGCCCCCGCTATTGGGACCGGGGAGCTGTTTTTT. Translated, it gives CSARAPAIGTGELFF.

This clonotype was recorded at least ten times. The chain is built from TRBV20-1 and TRBJ1-6, with D possibly being TRBD1 (5 bases). Germline V gene lookup returns CDR1 DFQATT and CDR2 SNEGSKA (reference sequence). V was pared by 6 bases and J by 9 bases, with 18 bases between. The CDR3 is 14 residues long. Here the CDR3 reads CSARDPGRGSPLHF. The CDR3 DNA is TGCAGTGCAAGGGACCCGGGTAGGGGTTCACCCCTCCACTTT.

This clonotype has a handful of counts. This rearrangement joins TRBV24-1 to TRBJ2-1; 8 bases fit TRBD2. Trimming cost V 6 bases and J 2 bases; bases outside gene matches: 5. CDR3 size: 15 residues. CDR1 and CDR2 (germline): KGHDR, SFDVKD. The CDR3 is CATSIAGGPYNEQFF. CDR3 nucleotides: TGTGCCACCAGTATCGCGGGAGGTCCCTACAATGAGCAGTTCTTC.

The J gene is TRBJ2-5, the V gene TRBV4-1; 7 bases match TRBD1. Trimming at V came to 0 bases and at J to 2 bases, leaving 6 bases not matched to a gene. The CDR3 extends over 16 amino acids. Per the germline V gene, CDR1 is MGHRA and CDR2 is YSYEKL. CDR3 DNA: TGCGCCAGCAGCCAAGAAAGGGACAGTCGGCAAGAGACCCAGTACTTC. It specifies CASSQERDSRQETQYF.

The chain has TRBV27 and TRBJ1-2; perhaps TRBD1 as D (5 bases). From germline, CDR1 is MNHEY and CDR2 SMNVEV (reference sequence). V lost 6 bases, J lost 4 bases, and 15 bases lay in between. The CDR3 runs 14 residues. CDR3 sequence (DNA): TGTGCCAGCAGCCCCGTTCGGGGGGGCTATGGCTACACCTTC. It specifies CASSPVRGGYGYTF.

The chain joins TRBV30 to TRBJ2-3; D unresolved. CDR3 length equals 12 residues. Trimming cost V 3 bases and J 8 bases, with 12 bases left between them. Germline CDR1 reads GTSNPN; CDR2 reads SVGIG (reference sequence). Here the CDR3 reads CAWSVTHPTQYF. Here the CDR3 DNA reads TGTGCCTGGAGCGTGACCCACCCTACGCAGTATTTT.

There are many counts of this clonotype. This chain links TRBV5-6 with TRBJ2-1; a weak D match, TRBD1 (6 bases). This CDR3 has 11 amino acids. V was trimmed by 2 bases and J by 13 bases, leaving 10 bases between them. Germline V gene sequence: CDR1 SGHDT, CDR2 YYEEEE. The CDR3 here is CASSLGTSQFF. The CDR3, as DNA: TGTGCCAGCAGCTTAGGGACATCCCAGTTCTTC.

This clonotype was detected many times. V is TRBV29-1 and J is TRBJ2-5; perhaps D is TRBD1 or TRBD2 (5 bases each). The V and J ends lost 4 bases and 1 base respectively, with 13 bases between them. Germline CDR1 reads SQVTM; CDR2 reads ANQGSEA. The CDR3 has 14 residues. The DNA of the CDR3 is TGCAGCGTTGGTGGGACGGGCCTCCAAGAGACCCAGTACTTC. Translated, it gives CSVGGTGLQETQYF.

This clonotype occurred many times. This rearrangement joins TRBV29-1 to TRBJ2-3; TRBD2 matches at 9 bases. CDR1 and CDR2 from the germline V gene are SQVTM and ANQGSEA. V lost 6 bases and J lost 2; bases outside the gene matches: 9. The CDR3 runs 15 residues. Here the CDR3 DNA reads TGCAGCGTCCCACCGGCGGGAGGGTTCACAGATACGCAGTATTTT. Amino acid sequence: CSVPPAGGFTDTQYF.

The chain has TRBV11-3 and TRBJ2-1, with D maybe TRBD2 (6 bases). CDR1 and CDR2 from the germline V gene are SGHNT and YENEEA. V was cut by 7 bases and J by 9 bases, with 22 bases left in between. CDR3 length: 15 residues. CDR3 nucleotides: TGTGCCAGCACCAGAAACCCGGGTGTTAGCGGTGAGCAGTTCTTC. It yields the protein CASTRNPGVSGEQFF.

The chain joins TRBV6-1 to TRBJ2-7; D is undetermined. The V gene lost 7 bases and the J gene lost 4 bases, with 14 bases spanning the gap. Germline V gene lookup returns CDR1 MNHNS and CDR2 SASEGT. CDR3 size: 13 residues. The chain's CDR3 is CASIIRVGYEQYF. CDR3 coding DNA: TGTGCCAGCATAATAAGGGTGGGATACGAGCAGTACTTC.